Described below is a single TCR beta chain sequence and its context. Using immunoSEQ multiplex PCR, the repertoire was profiled, and TCRdb retains in-frame clones only, with some absent. The table shows approximately 190,000 clones, with approximately 86% occurring only once. The data were obtained in a study of blood T cell repertoires in COVID-19. CDR3 length: 14 residues. Between the trimmed V and J ends, which lost 7 bases and 4 bases, there was a span of 14 bases. The germline gives CDR1 SNHLY, CDR2 FYNNEI. V usage is TRBV2 and J usage is TRBJ1-5, with a tentative D call TRBD1 (5 bases). Sequenced material: PBMCs or T cells enriched from blood (not recorded which). This clonotype originated in a woman in her sixties with acute COVID-19. In nucleotides, the CDR3 is TGTGCCAGCAAGACGGTACAGGATAATCAGCCCCAGCATTTT. Protein product: CASKTVQDNQPQHF. Combining the CDR3 with reference TRBV2 and TRBJ1-5 gives the whole variable domain EPEVTQTPSHQVTQMGQEVILRCVPISNHLYFYWYRQILGQKVEFLVSFYNNEISEKSEIFDDQFSVERPDGSNFTLKIRSTKLEDSAMYFCASKTVQDNQPQHFGDGTRLSIL.